This T cell receptor (beta chain) was profiled in a study of T-cell reconstitution after alpha-beta-depleted transplantation in children. TCRbeta library preparation incorporated unique molecular identifiers. TCRdb reanalysed the PCR reads using MiXCR and keeps one entry per CDR3 protein. The table has roughly 120,000 distinct CDR3 sequences, 9% to 12% seen once. Whole-study findings and limits: Surviving recipient cells, namely T cells and thymic progenitors, were the source of high day-60 TCRbeta diversity in some patients.

This clonotype was found many times. What it binds is not known. V was pared by 4 bases and J by 0 bases, with 13 bases between. Germline V gives CDR1 DFQATT, CDR2 SNEGSKA (reference sequence). CDR3 length: 14 amino acids. The receptor was derived from a boy aged 2 to 9 with acute lymphoblastic leukemia, due to receive a stem cell transplant. V gene TRBV20-1 combines with J gene TRBJ2-7, with TRBD1 as a possible D gene (8 bases). This material consisted of PBMCs, taken before TCRalphabeta/CD19-depleted stem cell transplant. The CDR3 DNA sequence: TGCAGTGCTAACACAGGGGGGGTCTCCTACGAGCAGTACTTC. Protein product: CSANTGGVSYEQYF.